These T cell receptor beta chains were read from a single sample in a study of blood T cells in healthy people across ages. From the 5' RACE reads, TCRdb called clonotypes with MiXCR, one entry per CDR3 protein. The sample lists more than 1,000,000 distinct CDR3 sequences, approximately 25% seen once, with approximately 0.75% in the top ten. These data were also reused for a study on T cells of mothers and their children.

Sequencing was performed on blood. These receptors originate from a girl aged 2 to 9 in good health. Each CDR3 is given with its conserved first and last residue. The order of the fields is D gene, V gene, clone size, J gene, CDR3 protein, CDR3 DNA. D genes are given only for firm matches. Clone size is not always given. Where it is, it says once, few, many or a class for expanded clones.

D gene: .
V gene: TRBV25-1
clone size: .
J gene: TRBJ1-4
CDR3 protein: CASSDQGLNEKLFF
CDR3 DNA: TGTGCCAGCAGTGACCAGGGGCTTAATGAAAAACTGTTTTTT

D gene: .
V gene: TRBV4-3
clone size: .
J gene: TRBJ2-1
CDR3 protein: CASSQAGGPSSYNEQFF
CDR3 DNA: TGCGCCAGCAGCCAAGCGGGGGGCCCAAGCTCCTACAATGAGCAGTTCTTC

D gene: .
V gene: TRBV6-6
clone size: few
J gene: TRBJ2-7
CDR3 protein: CAVTVGPTYEQYF
CDR3 DNA: TGTGCCGTGACGGTGGGGCCTACCTACGAGCAGTACTTC

D gene: .
V gene: TRBV6-6
clone size: .
J gene: TRBJ2-5
CDR3 protein: CASSKGVETQYF
CDR3 DNA: TGTGCCAGCAGCAAGGGGGTAGAGACCCAGTACTTC

D gene: .
V gene: TRBV12-3/TRBV12-4
clone size: .
J gene: TRBJ2-3
CDR3 protein: CASTLRNEHTQYF
CDR3 DNA: TGTGCCAGCACCCTGAGAAACGAACATACGCAGTATTTT

D gene: .
V gene: TRBV29-1
clone size: .
J gene: TRBJ2-5
CDR3 protein: CSMGFGGYSETQYF
CDR3 DNA: TGCAGCATGGGCTTTGGGGGGTATAGTGAGACCCAGTACTTC

D gene: .
V gene: TRBV6-6
clone size: few
J gene: TRBJ2-4
CDR3 protein: CASSYSLASFKNIQYF
CDR3 DNA: TGTGCCAGCAGTTACTCGTTGGCGAGCTTCAAAAACATTCAGTACTTC

D gene: TRBD1
V gene: TRBV10-3
clone size: few
J gene: TRBJ1-1
CDR3 protein: CAISGGQGDTEAFF
CDR3 DNA: TGTGCCATCAGTGGTGGACAGGGTGACACTGAAGCTTTCTTT

D gene: TRBD2
V gene: TRBV6-5
clone size: .
J gene: TRBJ2-5
CDR3 protein: CASRRLAGIKETQYF
CDR3 DNA: TGTGCCAGCAGAAGACTAGCGGGGATCAAAGAGACCCAGTACTTC

D gene: .
V gene: TRBV7-9
clone size: .
J gene: TRBJ1-4
CDR3 protein: CATSGDLREKLFF
CDR3 DNA: TGTGCCACATCAGGGGACTTAAGAGAAAAACTGTTTTTT

D gene: .
V gene: TRBV21-1
clone size: .
J gene: TRBJ1-3
CDR3 protein: CATTPSGLSGNTIYF
CDR3 DNA: TGTGCCACCACTCCCTCTGGGTTATCTGGAAACACCATATATTTT

D gene: .
V gene: TRBV14
clone size: few
J gene: TRBJ1-2
CDR3 protein: CASSPRIGLVFGGYTF
CDR3 DNA: TGTGCCAGCAGTCCAAGGATCGGACTCGTTTTTGGGGGCTACACCTTC

D gene: TRBD1
V gene: TRBV12-5
clone size: .
J gene: TRBJ2-4
CDR3 protein: CASGFTTQGHLAKNIQYF
CDR3 DNA: TGTGCTAGTGGTTTTACGACACAGGGGCACCTGGCCAAAAACATTCAGTACTTC

D gene: TRBD1
V gene: TRBV6-5
clone size: .
J gene: TRBJ1-2
CDR3 protein: CASNPGQGHRAGYGYTF
CDR3 DNA: TGTGCCAGCAACCCGGGACAGGGTCATCGGGCTGGGTATGGCTACACCTTC

D gene: .
V gene: TRBV7-9
clone size: .
J gene: TRBJ1-2
CDR3 protein: CASSLAFENYGYTF
CDR3 DNA: TGTGCCAGCAGCTTAGCGTTCGAAAACTATGGCTACACCTTC

D gene: .
V gene: TRBV28
clone size: .
J gene: TRBJ1-2
CDR3 protein: CASSPLRDTWWGYTF
CDR3 DNA: TGTGCCAGCAGCCCCCTAAGGGACACCTGGTGGGGCTACACCTTC

D gene: .
V gene: TRBV12-3/TRBV12-4
clone size: .
J gene: TRBJ2-5
CDR3 protein: CASNDGTLDVETQYF
CDR3 DNA: TGTGCCAGTAATGACGGGACTCTTGACGTGGAGACCCAGTACTTC

D gene: TRBD1
V gene: TRBV29-1
clone size: few
J gene: TRBJ2-2
CDR3 protein: CSVDRTGATGELFF
CDR3 DNA: TGCAGCGTTGACCGGACAGGGGCCACCGGGGAGCTGTTTTTT

D gene: .
V gene: TRBV2
clone size: few
J gene: TRBJ2-5
CDR3 protein: CASSPRDSPEETQYF
CDR3 DNA: TGTGCCAGCAGTCCGCGGGACAGCCCAGAAGAGACCCAGTACTTC

D gene: .
V gene: TRBV7-3
clone size: few
J gene: TRBJ2-1
CDR3 protein: CASSLMAPYGANEQFF
CDR3 DNA: TGTGCCAGCAGCTTAATGGCCCCCTATGGGGCGAATGAGCAGTTCTTC

D gene: .
V gene: TRBV2
clone size: few
J gene: TRBJ2-1
CDR3 protein: CASRIISGPNEQFF
CDR3 DNA: TGTGCCAGCAGAATAATCTCTGGCCCCAATGAGCAGTTCTTC

D gene: .
V gene: TRBV18
clone size: few
J gene: TRBJ2-4
CDR3 protein: CASSPASGREIKNIQYF
CDR3 DNA: TGTGCCAGCTCACCGGCCTCCGGACGCGAAATTAAAAACATTCAGTACTTC

D gene: TRBD2
V gene: TRBV7-9
clone size: .
J gene: TRBJ2-1
CDR3 protein: CASSPEMGLAGHEQFF
CDR3 DNA: TGTGCCAGCAGCCCTGAAATGGGACTAGCGGGCCATGAGCAGTTCTTC

D gene: TRBD1
V gene: TRBV20-1
clone size: few
J gene: TRBJ2-7
CDR3 protein: CSATRDRGLREQYF
CDR3 DNA: TGCAGTGCGACCCGGGACAGGGGTCTCCGCGAGCAGTACTTC

D gene: .
V gene: TRBV19
clone size: .
J gene: TRBJ2-2
CDR3 protein: CASRRGGGELFF
CDR3 DNA: TGTGCCAGTAGGAGGGGCGGCGGGGAGCTGTTTTTT

D gene: .
V gene: TRBV5-1
clone size: few
J gene: TRBJ2-7
CDR3 protein: CASSAGTESYEQYF
CDR3 DNA: TGCGCCAGCAGCGCCGGGACGGAATCCTACGAGCAGTACTTC

D gene: .
V gene: TRBV20-1
clone size: .
J gene: TRBJ2-5
CDR3 protein: CSARDQITAQETQYF
CDR3 DNA: TGCAGTGCTAGAGATCAGATCACAGCGCAAGAGACCCAGTACTTC

D gene: .
V gene: TRBV2
clone size: .
J gene: TRBJ2-6
CDR3 protein: CASSEIRGILANVLTF
CDR3 DNA: TGTGCCAGCAGTGAAATTCGGGGAATCTTGGCCAACGTCCTGACTTTC

D gene: .
V gene: TRBV12-3/TRBV12-4
clone size: few
J gene: TRBJ2-7
CDR3 protein: CASSFLGTHEQYF
CDR3 DNA: TGTGCCAGCAGTTTTCTTGGGACCCACGAGCAGTACTTC

D gene: .
V gene: TRBV29-1
clone size: few
J gene: TRBJ1-4
CDR3 protein: CSGQREGANEKLFF
CDR3 DNA: TGCAGCGGCCAAAGGGAAGGGGCAAATGAAAAACTGTTTTTT

D gene: .
V gene: TRBV19
clone size: .
J gene: TRBJ1-2
CDR3 protein: CASSLGPPRDGYTF
CDR3 DNA: TGTGCCAGTAGTCTGGGACCCCCCAGGGATGGCTACACCTTC

D gene: .
V gene: TRBV3-1
clone size: once
J gene: TRBJ2-4
CDR3 protein: CASSQFGGAKNIQYF
CDR3 DNA: TGTGCCAGCAGCCAATTTGGGGGAGCCAAAAACATTCAGTACTTC

D gene: .
V gene: TRBV11-3
clone size: few
J gene: TRBJ2-3
CDR3 protein: CAGPRKGSTDTQYF
CDR3 DNA: TGTGCCGGGCCCCGAAAGGGGAGCACAGATACGCAGTATTTT

D gene: .
V gene: TRBV20-1
clone size: .
J gene: TRBJ2-1
CDR3 protein: CSARDRAGSYNEQFF
CDR3 DNA: TGCAGTGCTAGAGATCGGGCCGGGTCCTACAATGAGCAGTTCTTC

D gene: TRBD1
V gene: TRBV29-1
clone size: .
J gene: TRBJ2-1
CDR3 protein: CSGTGLSEQFF
CDR3 DNA: TGCAGCGGGACAGGGTTAAGTGAGCAGTTCTTC

D gene: .
V gene: TRBV6-2/TRBV6-3
clone size: .
J gene: TRBJ1-2
CDR3 protein: CASSLFGQFYGYTF
CDR3 DNA: TGTGCCAGCAGTCTATTCGGACAGTTTTATGGCTACACCTTC

D gene: .
V gene: TRBV29-1
clone size: .
J gene: TRBJ2-2
CDR3 protein: CSVAGRSGELFF
CDR3 DNA: TGCAGCGTTGCGGGTAGATCCGGGGAGCTGTTTTTT

D gene: .
V gene: TRBV5-5
clone size: few
J gene: TRBJ1-3
CDR3 protein: CASRLTGTERNTIYF
CDR3 DNA: TGTGCCAGCAGATTGACCGGGACGGAGAGAAACACCATATATTTT

D gene: .
V gene: TRBV4-3
clone size: .
J gene: TRBJ1-2
CDR3 protein: CASSAPGGHVYGYTF
CDR3 DNA: TGCGCCAGCAGCGCCCCGGGGGGACACGTCTATGGCTACACCTTC

D gene: .
V gene: TRBV27
clone size: few
J gene: TRBJ2-7
CDR3 protein: CASSLAGAIGVYEQYF
CDR3 DNA: TGTGCCAGCAGTTTAGCGGGGGCCATTGGGGTTTACGAGCAGTACTTC

D gene: TRBD2
V gene: TRBV7-6
clone size: few
J gene: TRBJ2-7
CDR3 protein: CASSLSSGPSYEQYF
CDR3 DNA: TGTGCCAGCAGCTTATCTAGCGGTCCCTCCTACGAGCAGTACTTC

D gene: TRBD1
V gene: TRBV28
clone size: .
J gene: TRBJ1-1
CDR3 protein: CASSGTGGARMNTEAFF
CDR3 DNA: TGTGCCAGCAGTGGGACAGGGGGCGCGCGAATGAACACTGAAGCTTTCTTT

D gene: .
V gene: TRBV12-5
clone size: few
J gene: TRBJ1-5
CDR3 protein: CASGTLKGQPQHF
CDR3 DNA: TGTGCTAGTGGTACTCTTAAGGGGCAGCCCCAGCATTTT

D gene: .
V gene: TRBV14
clone size: .
J gene: TRBJ2-4
CDR3 protein: CASSPYRSPKHIQYF
CDR3 DNA: TGTGCCAGCAGCCCCTATAGGAGTCCCAAACACATTCAGTACTTC

D gene: .
V gene: TRBV28
clone size: few
J gene: TRBJ2-5
CDR3 protein: CASSLLSDGVLETQYF
CDR3 DNA: TGTGCCAGCAGTTTACTTTCGGATGGCGTATTAGAGACCCAGTACTTC

D gene: .
V gene: TRBV29-1
clone size: .
J gene: TRBJ2-5
CDR3 protein: CSVEGGLVETQYF
CDR3 DNA: TGCAGCGTTGAGGGGGGTTTGGTAGAGACCCAGTACTTC

D gene: TRBD2
V gene: TRBV7-8
clone size: few
J gene: TRBJ2-3
CDR3 protein: CASSLGWRGDDTQYF
CDR3 DNA: TGTGCCAGCAGCTTAGGGTGGCGGGGGGATGACACGCAGTATTTT

D gene: .
V gene: TRBV4-1
clone size: .
J gene: TRBJ2-1
CDR3 protein: CASSHGGSSYNEQFF
CDR3 DNA: TGCGCCAGCAGCCATGGGGGAAGCTCCTACAATGAGCAGTTCTTC